The T cell receptor beta chain described here comes from a study of blood T cell repertoires in COVID-19. The table came from immunoSEQ multiplex PCR; TCRdb's copy has only in-frame clones and leaves some out. The data show roughly 50,000 clones, with 81% seen just once and 5.3% held by the top ten. This clone has only one observation. Germline trimming cut 0 bases from V and 8 bases from J; bases unmatched to any gene: 9. Looked up from germline, CDR1 is MNHNS and CDR2 is SASEGT. CDR3 length: 16 residues. This clonotype was sampled from a woman aged 55 to 70 with acute or convalescent COVID-19. The chain links TRBV6-1 to TRBJ1-5, with 8 nucleotides matching TRBD1. The material sequenced was peripheral blood. The CDR3 reads CASSEAGTGGAKPQHF. CDR3 sequence (DNA): TGTGCCAGCAGTGAAGCGGGGACAGGTGGGGCGAAGCCCCAGCATTTT.